What follows are 18 T cell receptor beta chains derived from one specimen sequenced in a study of CD8 T cells in ankylosing spondylitis. Study-wide results and caveats: Typical of ankylosing spondylitis blood, it appeared, was a TCR beta motif of fewer than 10 highly homologous variants.

No cognate antigen is known for these TCRs. TCRdb itself ran the 5' RACE reads through MiXCR, one entry per CDR3 protein. The repertoire includes around 770,000 distinct CDR3 sequences, approximately 12% of them detected once, and about 0.49% sits in the top ten. The sequenced sample consisted of blood, either unsorted or a sorted T cell fraction (not recorded which). The receptors were sampled from a male donor with ankylosing spondylitis.

This clonotype was found a few times. CDR3 DNA sequence: TGTGCCATCAGTGAAGCGGGGGGAACCTACGAGCAGTACTTC. It specifies CAISEAGGTYEQYF. The J gene is TRBJ2-7, the V gene TRBV10-3; TRBD2 agrees at 9 bases. V was pared by 3 bases and J by 2 bases, with 2 bases of the junction left unmatched. The CDR3 loop spans 14 amino acids. Germline V lookup: CDR1 ENHRY, CDR2 SYGVKD.

This clonotype was picked up a small number of times. V usage is TRBV9 and J usage is TRBJ2-3, with no clear D. The CDR3 contains 13 residues. Germline V gene lookup returns CDR1 SGDLS and CDR2 YYNGEE. The ends were cut back, 1 base at V and 6 bases at J, with 9 bases in the middle. CDR3 region: CASSVSFPDTQYF. The CDR3 nucleotides read TGTGCCAGCAGCGTATCATTTCCTGATACGCAGTATTTT.

This clonotype has a handful of counts. The chain has TRBV6-5 and TRBJ2-3; no clear D gene. Trimming took 3 bases from V and 0 from J, leaving 22 bases between them. CDR1 MNHEY and CDR2 SVGAGI come from the germline V gene. This CDR3 spans 19 amino acids. The CDR3 loop reads CASSYYPAWQYSSTDTQYF. The CDR3, as DNA: TGTGCCAGCAGTTATTACCCCGCCTGGCAGTACTCTAGCACAGATACGCAGTATTTT.

This clonotype was observed a handful of times. The chain carries TRBV29-1 and TRBJ1-2; D is unresolved. Trimming took 6 bases from V and 2 from J, leaving 13 bases between them. Looked up from germline, CDR1 is SQVTM and CDR2 is ANQGSEA. CDR3 length: 13 residues. CDR3 sequence: CSVLPDTNYGYTF. In DNA, the CDR3 is TGCAGCGTCCTACCCGACACCAACTATGGCTACACCTTC. Using reference TRBV29-1 and TRBJ1-2 for the parts outside the CDR3, the full variable domain is SAVISQKPSRDICQRGTSLTIQCQVDSQVTMMFWYRQQPGQSLTLIATANQGSEATYESGFVIDKFPISRPNLTFSTLTVSNMSPEDSSIYLCSVLPDTNYGYTFGSGTRLTVV.

In its sample, this clonotype was seen many times. The chain uses TRBV7-2 and TRBJ1-2; D unresolved. The CDR3 is 12 amino acids. Germline V gene sequence: CDR1 SGHTA, CDR2 FQGNSA. The V and J ends lost 1 base and 7 bases respectively, with 7 bases between them. CDR3 sequence (DNA): TGTGCCAGCAGCTTAGTGGGGAGTGGCTACACCTTC. It is translated as CASSLVGSGYTF. The entire variable domain, with the rest obtained from reference TRBV7-2 and TRBJ1-2, is as follows: GAGVSQSPSNKVTEKGKDVELRCDPISGHTALYWYRQSLGQGLEFLIYFQGNSAPDKSGLPSDRFSAERTGGSVSTLTIQRTQQEDSAVYLCASSLVGSGYTFGSGTRLTVV.

This clonotype was seen ten or more times. This chain uses TRBV11-2 with TRBJ2-5, with 15 bases lining up with TRBD2. After removal of 3 bases from V and 2 bases from J, the junction contained 7 bases not matched to a gene. Per the germline V gene, CDR1 is SGHAT and CDR2 is FQNNGV. This CDR3 comprises 18 residues. This chain's CDR3 is CASSFSGTSGGSQETQYF. In DNA, the CDR3 is TGTGCCAGCAGCTTCTCCGGGACTAGCGGGGGGTCACAAGAGACCCAGTACTTC. Full variable domain (outside the CDR3, taken from reference TRBV11-2 and TRBJ2-5): EAGVAQSPRYKIIEKRQSVAFWCNPISGHATLYWYQQILGQGPKLLIQFQNNGVVDDSQLPKDRFSAERLKGVDSTLKIQPAKLEDSAVYLCASSFSGTSGGSQETQYFGPGTRLLVL.

Many counts were recorded for this clonotype. This chain joins TRBV5-1 and TRBJ2-7; the match to TRBD1 covers 10 bases. The CDR3 extends over 16 amino acids. J gave up 3 bases and V 3 bases, and 9 bases lay outside the gene matches. The V gene's germline CDR1 is SGHRS and CDR2 YFSETQ. This CDR3 reads CASSSARDRGNYEQYF. In DNA, the CDR3 is TGCGCCAGCAGCTCGGCCCGGGACAGGGGAAACTACGAGCAGTACTTC. The variable domain in full, completed from reference TRBV5-1 and TRBJ2-7, reads KAGVTQTPRYLIKTRGQQVTLSCSPISGHRSVSWYQQTPGQGLQFLFEYFSETQRNKGNFPGRFSGRQFSNSRSEMNVSTLELGDSALYLCASSSARDRGNYEQYFGPGTRLTVT.

The rearrangement uses TRBV11-2 and TRBJ2-3, with D hard to call. This CDR3 spans 18 amino acids. Per germline, CDR1 SGHAT and CDR2 FQNNGV. Deletions cut 1 base from V and 0 bases from J, with 17 bases between. CDR3 bases: TGTGCCAGCAGCTTAGTATTTTGGCAGGAAACTAGCACAGATACGCAGTATTTT. This translates into CASSLVFWQETSTDTQYF.

V gene TRBV20-1 combines with J gene TRBJ2-7; either TRBD1 or TRBD2 may fit D (5 bases each). This CDR3 is 15 amino acids long. Germline V gene lookup returns CDR1 DFQATT and CDR2 SNEGSKA (reference sequence). Trimming cost V 2 bases and J 7 bases, with 21 bases left between them. CDR3 nucleotides: TGCAGTGCTAGATACGGCCCGTGGGGGAATGGGGAGCAGTACTTC. It codes for CSARYGPWGNGEQYF.

This clonotype was recorded many times. The CDR3 reads CASSLAAGAWNEQFF. The DNA of the CDR3 is TGTGCCAGCAGTTTAGCTGCGGGGGCTTGGAATGAGCAGTTCTTC. V and J are TRBV12-3 or TRBV12-4 and TRBJ2-1, with a weak D call TRBD2 (7 bases). V dropped 0 bases and J dropped 7 bases, with 13 bases sitting between them. The length of the CDR3 is 15 residues.

The rearrangement uses TRBV10-3 and TRBJ1-1; no reliable D call. The CDR3 length is 13 residues. V lost 5 bases and J 6 bases, leaving 13 bases between the germline ends. CDR1 is ENHRY, CDR2 SYGVKD, per germline. The CDR3: CAISRGGRAEAFF. DNA of the CDR3: TGTGCCATCAGTCGCGGCGGTCGGGCTGAAGCTTTCTTT.

The chain links TRBV7-2 to TRBJ2-7; 7 nucleotides align to TRBD1. CDR3 size: 14 residues. V shed 5 bases and J 1 base; nucleotides not matched to a gene: 5. Germline CDR1 is SGHTA and CDR2 is FQGNSA. The chain's CDR3 is CASSTSTGSYEQYF. The CDR3 DNA reads as TGTGCCAGCAGCACATCGACAGGGTCCTACGAGCAGTACTTC.

The DNA of the CDR3 is TGTGCCAGCAGCCAAGATGGGGCGGGTCAGCCCCAGCATTTT. It codes for CASSQDGAGQPQHF. The chain combines TRBV4-2 with TRBJ1-5; D possibly corresponds to TRBD1 (5 bases). Per germline, CDR1 LGHNA and CDR2 YNFKEQ. The CDR3 is 14 residues long. The V end lost 0 bases, the J end lost 6 bases, and 9 bases lay between the germline ends.

Only a few counts were recorded for this clonotype. This chain uses TRBV20-1 with TRBJ2-7, with D perhaps matching TRBD1 (5 bases). CDR3 size: 15 residues. Trimming shortened V by 4 bases and J by 7 bases, and 23 bases separated the two germline ends. Germline V gene lookup returns CDR1 DFQATT and CDR2 SNEGSKA (reference sequence). The chain's CDR3 is CSANRPTLGRQEQYF. The CDR3 region has the DNA TGCAGTGCTAACAGACCAACCCTTGGGCGACAGGAGCAGTACTTC.

Only a few counts were recorded for this clonotype. This sequence joins TRBV20-1 and TRBJ2-1; D remains unclear. With 2 bases removed from V and 7 bases from J, the gap between germline ends came to 15 bases. This CDR3 comprises 14 residues. The germline gives CDR1 DFQATT, CDR2 SNEGSKA (reference sequence). The CDR3 coding sequence is TGCAGTGCTAGACGGCCCGGTAGGGTGAATGAGCAGTTCTTC. Encoded protein: CSARRPGRVNEQFF.

This clonotype was seen more than once but under ten times. The genes are TRBV30 and TRBJ1-5, with TRBD1 identical over 7 bases. The germline V gene has CDR1 GTSNPN and CDR2 SVGIG (reference sequence). J lost 3 bases, V lost 2 bases, and 7 bases had no gene match. CDR3 length: 15 residues. CDR3 sequence (DNA): TGTGCCTGGAGTCAGAAGGGGGCTTTCAATCAGCCCCAGCATTTT. It translates to CAWSQKGAFNQPQHF.

The gene calls are TRBV5-1 and TRBJ2-3; perhaps TRBD2 as D (5 bases). Germline loops: CDR1 SGHRS, CDR2 YFSETQ. The V end lost 4 bases, the J end lost 2 bases, and 14 bases lay between the germline ends. The CDR3 extends over 15 amino acids. CDR3 sequence reads: CASSVSGTFTDTQYF. In nucleotides, the CDR3 is TGCGCCAGCAGCGTAAGCGGAACCTTCACAGATACGCAGTATTTT.

The chain recombines TRBV6-5 with TRBJ2-3; tentatively, D is TRBD1 or TRBD2 (5 bases each). The germline gives CDR1 MNHEY, CDR2 SVGAGI. The CDR3 is made up of 16 amino acids. The ends were cut back, 5 bases at V and 4 bases at J, with 19 bases in the middle. Here the CDR3 DNA reads TGTGCCAGCAGTCACCGACCGGCAGAGGGACCAGATACGCAGTATTTT. Encoded protein: CASSHRPAEGPDTQYF.